What follows is one T cell receptor beta chain and its context. Antigen unknown. This sample is drawn from a study of cytomegalovirus exposure and HLA in healthy donors. For the study at large: A subsequent analysis reported that the 95 to 150 validation repertoires were produced on the same platform that had also been used for the 666 first-cohort repertoires. Overall study results and limits: The study labeled fewer than 200 TCR beta chains cytomegalovirus-associated. Rare TCR sequences predominated, though certain public TCRs were found in many donors.

The length of the CDR3 is 19 residues. V lost 0 bases, J lost 7 bases, and 16 bases stayed unmatched. CDR1 is SGDLS and CDR2 is YYNGEE in the germline V gene. Sequencing was performed with immunoSEQ multiplex PCR; in TCRdb, only in-frame clones are kept and a portion is missing. The table shows some 85,000 clones, with roughly 95% occurring only once. Donors came from a validation cohort of over a hundred subjects, distinct from the first 666-subject cohort. The receptor's source is a woman between 18 and 29 years old in good health and CMV-seronegative. What was sequenced was PBMCs. V and J are TRBV9 and TRBJ2-1; 10 nucleotides align to TRBD1. Here the CDR3 reads CASSVETGGRPGVRNEQFF. DNA for the CDR3: TGTGCCAGCAGCGTAGAGACAGGGGGCCGTCCCGGGGTACGAAATGAGCAGTTCTTC.